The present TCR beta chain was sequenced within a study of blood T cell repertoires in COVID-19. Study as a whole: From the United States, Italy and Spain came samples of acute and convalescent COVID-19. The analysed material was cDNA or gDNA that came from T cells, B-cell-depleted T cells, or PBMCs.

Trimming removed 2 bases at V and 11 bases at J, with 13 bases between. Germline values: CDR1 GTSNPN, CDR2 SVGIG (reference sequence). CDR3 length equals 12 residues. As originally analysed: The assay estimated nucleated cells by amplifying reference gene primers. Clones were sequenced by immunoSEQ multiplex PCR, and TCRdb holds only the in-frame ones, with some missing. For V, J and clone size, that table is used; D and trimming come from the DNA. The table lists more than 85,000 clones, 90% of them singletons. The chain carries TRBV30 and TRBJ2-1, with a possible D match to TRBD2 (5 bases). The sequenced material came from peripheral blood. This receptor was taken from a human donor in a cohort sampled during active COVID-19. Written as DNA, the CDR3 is TGTGCCTGGAGTCTAGGAGGCTTTAAGCAGTTCTTC. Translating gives CAWSLGGFKQFF.